Shown below are 10 T cell receptor beta chains from a single sample sequenced in a study of blood T cell repertoires in COVID-19. Profiling relied on immunoSEQ multiplex PCR, and the TCRdb table lists in-frame clones only, not all of them. Among fewer than 400,000 clones listed, over 70% were seen once. The source material was PBMCs or T cells enriched from blood (not recorded which). The receptors come from a man aged 25 to 40 who had recovered from COVID-19.

The gene calls are TRBV2 and TRBJ2-7; maybe TRBD1 (5 bases). This CDR3 region has 15 residues. V dropped 2 bases and J dropped 0 bases, with 11 bases sitting between them. The germline CDR1 and CDR2 sequences are SNHLY and FYNNEI. Here the CDR3 reads CASSENRFVSYEQYF. The DNA for the CDR3 is TGTGCCAGCAGTGAAAACAGGTTCGTCTCCTACGAGCAGTACTTC.

This sequence joins TRBV7-3 and TRBJ1-1; D unclear. Germline V CDR1 and CDR2: SGHTA, FQGTGA. Trimming cost V 5 bases and J 3 bases, with 10 bases left between them. The CDR3 contains 13 residues. The CDR3 nucleotides read TGTGCCAGCAGCAGTAATTCGGACACTGAAGCTTTCTTT. Translated, it gives CASSSNSDTEAFF.

The chain recombines TRBV5-8 with TRBJ1-2; TRBD1 matches at 8 bases. There are 14 residues in the CDR3. With V trimmed by 5 bases and J by 8 bases, 11 bases remained unmatched. Germline CDR1 and CDR2: SGHTS and YDEGEE. The CDR3 sequence is CASSPRQGRGGYTF. The CDR3 DNA is TGTGCCAGCAGTCCTCGACAGGGGAGGGGCGGCTACACCTTC.

The chain links TRBV19 to TRBJ1-1; 7 positions match TRBD1. CDR1 LNHDA and CDR2 SQIVND come from the germline V gene (reference sequence). The CDR3 totals 15 residues. With 6 bases clipped from V and 0 bases from J, the junction kept 7 bases outside the gene matches. The CDR3 region is CASSPARGMNTEAFF. DNA of the CDR3: TGTGCCAGTAGCCCCGCCAGGGGGATGAACACTGAAGCTTTCTTT.

This clone was seen once. CDR3 region: CASSQLAGGLLWGTDTQYF. CDR3 coding DNA: TGTGCCAGCAGCCAACTAGCGGGGGGGCTCCTCTGGGGCACAGATACGCAGTATTTT. This chain links TRBV3-1 (or the pseudogene TRBV3-2) with TRBJ2-3; 12 nucleotides line up with TRBD2. The germline gives CDR1 LGHDT, CDR2 YNNKEL (reference sequence). This CDR3 contains 19 residues. Trimming removed 2 bases from V and 1 base from J; junction bases left unmatched: 10.

The chain employs TRBV2 and TRBJ2-1; weak D call: TRBD1 (5 bases). The germline V and J ends were trimmed by 1 base and 6 bases, with 16 bases remaining between them. Per the germline V gene, CDR1 is SNHLY and CDR2 is FYNNEI. This CDR3 spans 16 amino acids. CDR3 in DNA: TGTGCCAGCAGTGAAGGGATAGGGGCGCTTCGCAATGAGCAGTTCTTC. Its translation is CASSEGIGALRNEQFF.

The chain uses TRBV30 and TRBJ2-7; TRBD2 is a possible D gene (5 bases). This CDR3 contains 11 residues. Trimming pared 3 bases from V and 5 bases from J, leaving 8 bases between. Germline CDR1 is GTSNPN and CDR2 is SVGIG (reference sequence). As DNA, the CDR3 is TGTGCCTGGAGCTGGGGAGACGAGCAGTACTTC. This encodes CAWSWGDEQYF. The full variable domain, completed using reference TRBV30 and TRBJ2-7, is SQTIHQWPATLVQPVGSPLSLECTVEGTSNPNLYWYRQAAGRGLQLLFYSVGIGQISSEVPQNLSASRPQDRQFILSSKKLLLSDSGFYLCAWSWGDEQYFGPGTRLTVT.

The chain combines TRBV28 with TRBJ2-3; 14 positions match TRBD2. The CDR3 is 17 amino acids. Germline V CDR1 and CDR2: MDHEN, SYDVKM. The ends lost 6 bases at V and 7 bases at J; junction bases unmatched: 12. The CDR3 spells CASRGLAGDPPMNTQYF. DNA for the CDR3: TGTGCCAGCAGGGGACTAGCGGGGGACCCCCCCATGAATACGCAGTATTTT.

V gene TRBV24-1 combines with J gene TRBJ2-2; 11 bases line up with TRBD2. In germline, CDR1 is KGHDR, CDR2 SFDVKD. V was clipped by 6 bases and J by 1 base; unmatched bases: 0. The length of the CDR3 is 15 residues. CDR3: CATSLAGGNTGELFF. CDR3 nucleotides: TGTGCCACCAGTCTAGCGGGGGGGAACACCGGGGAGCTGTTTTTT.

The V and J genes are TRBV12-3 or TRBV12-4 and TRBJ1-1; 7 nucleotides line up with TRBD1. V was clipped by 4 bases and J by 5 bases; unmatched bases: 4. The CDR3 extends over 13 amino acids. The CDR3 coding sequence is TGTGCCAGCAGTTCTGACAGGGTGACTGAAGCTTTCTTT. Residues: CASSSDRVTEAFF.